These 8 T cell receptor beta chains share one sample of origin, sequenced in a study of blood T cell repertoires in COVID-19. Clones were sequenced by immunoSEQ multiplex PCR, and TCRdb holds only the in-frame ones, with some missing. The sample holds about 120,000 clones, approximately 81% seen once. The sample comprised peripheral blood. These receptors were obtained from a human donor in a cohort sampled during active COVID-19.

The chain links TRBV6-2 or TRBV6-3 to TRBJ2-7, with a weak D call TRBD2 (6 bases). V lost 0 bases and J lost 5, with 17 bases in between. CDR3 length: 16 amino acids. Looked up from germline, CDR1 is MNHEY and CDR2 is SVGEGT. This CDR3 reads CASSYSRYEGGDEQYF. CDR3 bases: TGTGCCAGCAGTTACTCGCGGTATGAGGGCGGGGACGAGCAGTACTTC.

The chain joins TRBV6-5 to TRBJ1-6, with D possibly being TRBD1 (6 bases). The CDR3 length is 15 residues. CDR1 MNHEY and CDR2 SVGAGI come from the germline V gene. V lost 3 bases to trimming and J lost 5 bases, with 11 bases between them. The CDR3 sequence: CASSYRTGNNSPLHF. CDR3 sequence (DNA): TGTGCCAGCAGTTATCGTACAGGGAATAATTCACCCCTCCACTTT.

Only one count was recorded for this clone. This rearrangement joins TRBV19 to TRBJ2-4, with D possibly TRBD1 on 5 matching bases. Trimming took off 8 bases at V and 3 bases at J, with 17 bases between the two ends. This CDR3 contains 15 residues. In germline, CDR1 is LNHDA, CDR2 SQIVND (reference sequence). The DNA of the CDR3 is TGTGCCAGTTCACACGACAGCACACTCAAAAACATTCAGTACTTC. Amino acids: CASSHDSTLKNIQYF.

This chain connects TRBV10-2 to TRBJ1-1; TRBD1 matches 7 bases. The CDR3 extends over 13 amino acids. The V segment lost 6 bases and the J segment 3 bases; nucleotides outside the gene matches: 4. Germline CDR1 and CDR2: WSHSY and SAAADI. The CDR3 DNA sequence: TGCGCCAGCAGGGGGGACAGATACACTGAAGCTTTCTTT. This codes for CASRGDRYTEAFF.

This clone was detected only once. V and J are TRBV5-1 and TRBJ1-2, with TRBD1 matching 8 bases. The CDR3 has 14 amino acids. V dropped 5 bases and J dropped 3; count of bases not matched to a gene: 6. Germline V lookup: CDR1 SGHRS, CDR2 YFSETQ. In DNA, the CDR3 is TGCGCCAGCAGTTTGACGACAGGGGACTATGGCTACACCTTC. Protein sequence: CASSLTTGDYGYTF.

The rearrangement uses TRBV6-1 and TRBJ1-1; 8 bases map to TRBD1. The V segment lost 3 bases and the J segment 1 base; nucleotides outside the gene matches: 4. The CDR3 spans 15 residues. Germline V gene data show CDR1 as MNHNS and CDR2 as SASEGT. CDR3 amino acids: CASSDQGAKNTEAFF. The CDR3, as DNA: TGTGCCAGCAGTGACCAGGGGGCGAAGAACACTGAAGCTTTCTTT.

In this sample, this clone turned up once. The V and J genes are TRBV7-2 and TRBJ2-1; the D gene is possibly TRBD1 (5 bases). The CDR3 is 14 residues long. Looked up from germline, CDR1 is SGHTA and CDR2 is FQGNSA. The ends were cut back, 5 bases at V and 3 bases at J, with 11 bases in the middle. The CDR3 DNA sequence: TGTGCCAGCAGCCCCCGTACAGGCTACAATGAGCAGTTCTTC. Translating it yields CASSPRTGYNEQFF.

This sequence joins TRBV7-8 and TRBJ2-1; possible D gene TRBD1, 6 bases. V was trimmed by 5 bases and J by 4 bases, leaving 12 bases between them. CDR3 size: 14 residues. Germline CDR1 reads SGHVS; CDR2 reads FQNEAQ. DNA of the CDR3: TGTGCCAGCAGCCGGACAGACCGATACAATGAGCAGTTCTTC. Its translation is CASSRTDRYNEQFF.